Reported below is one T cell receptor beta chain. Its antigen is as yet unknown. Unmatched junction bases numbered 5, after V lost 5 bases and J lost 7 bases. Germline V gives CDR1 SGHVS, CDR2 FQNEAQ. The CDR3 extends over 15 amino acids. This sample is part of a study of cytomegalovirus exposure and HLA in healthy donors. The study, taken as a whole, reports: Whilst most TCR sequences proved rare, a subset of public TCRs occurred across many donors. Within an earlier analysis, most TCR beta V segments proved productive either about 90% or about 30% of the time.

PCR employed 60 Vbeta and 13 Jbeta primers. Repertoires were generated with immunoSEQ multiplex PCR, while TCRdb's copy carries only in-frame clones and drops some. The sample lists about 140,000 clones; roughly 78% were seen once. This clonotype was sampled from a young man in good health and CMV-seropositive. Sequencing was done on a sample of PBMCs. The chain carries TRBV7-8 and TRBJ2-2, with 12 bases aligning to TRBD1. DNA for the CDR3: TGTGCCAGCAGCCCGGGACAGGGGGCAGGCGGGGAGCTGTTTTTT. This sequence encodes CASSPGQGAGGELFF.